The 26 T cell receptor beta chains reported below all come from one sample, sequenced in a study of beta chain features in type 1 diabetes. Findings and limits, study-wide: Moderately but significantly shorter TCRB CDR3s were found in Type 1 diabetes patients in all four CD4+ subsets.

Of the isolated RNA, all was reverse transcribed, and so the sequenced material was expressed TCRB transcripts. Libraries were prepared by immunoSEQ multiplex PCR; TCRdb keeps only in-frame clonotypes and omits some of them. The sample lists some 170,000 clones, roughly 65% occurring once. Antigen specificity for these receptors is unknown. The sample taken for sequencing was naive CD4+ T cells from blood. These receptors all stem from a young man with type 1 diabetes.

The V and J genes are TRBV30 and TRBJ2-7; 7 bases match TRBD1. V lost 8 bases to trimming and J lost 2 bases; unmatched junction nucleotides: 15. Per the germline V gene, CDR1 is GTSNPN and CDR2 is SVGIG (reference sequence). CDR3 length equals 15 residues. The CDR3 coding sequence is TGTGCCCGACAGGGAGTACCCCAGAGGCCCTACGAGCAGTACTTC. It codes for CARQGVPQRPYEQYF. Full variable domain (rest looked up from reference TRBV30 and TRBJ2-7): SQTIHQWPATLVQPVGSPLSLECTVEGTSNPNLYWYRQAAGRGLQLLFYSVGIGQISSEVPQNLSASRPQDRQFILSSKKLLLSDSGFYLCARQGVPQRPYEQYFGPGTRLTVT.

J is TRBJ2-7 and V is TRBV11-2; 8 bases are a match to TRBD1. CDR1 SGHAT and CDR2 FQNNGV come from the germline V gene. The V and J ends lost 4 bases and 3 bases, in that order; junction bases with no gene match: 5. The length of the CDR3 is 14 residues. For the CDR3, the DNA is TGTGCCAGCAGCTCCACCGGGACAGGCTACGAGCAGTACTTC. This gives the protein CASSSTGTGYEQYF.

The CDR3 region is CAWSVGTGQWEQYF. For the CDR3, the DNA is TGTGCCTGGAGTGTAGGGACAGGGCAGTGGGAGCAGTACTTC. The V and J genes are TRBV30 and TRBJ2-7; 9 bases are shared with TRBD1. The V and J ends lost 0 bases and 7 bases, in that order; junction bases with no gene match: 7. CDR1 is GTSNPN, CDR2 SVGIG, per germline (reference sequence). The CDR3 spans 14 residues.

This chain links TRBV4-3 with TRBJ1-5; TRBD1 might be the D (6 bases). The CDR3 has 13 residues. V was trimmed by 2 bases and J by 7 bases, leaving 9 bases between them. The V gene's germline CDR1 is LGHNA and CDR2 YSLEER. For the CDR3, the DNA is TGCGCCAGCAGCCAAATACAGGGACAGCCCCAGCATTTT. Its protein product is CASSQIQGQPQHF.

CDR3 loop: CASSRTFTKNIQYF. In DNA form, the CDR3 reads TGTGCCAGCAGTAGGACTTTCACCAAAAACATTCAGTACTTC. This chain connects TRBV2 to TRBJ2-4; TRBD2 is a possible D gene (5 bases). CDR1 is SNHLY and CDR2 is FYNNEI in the germline V gene. V was cut by 5 bases and J by 2 bases, with 10 bases left in between. The CDR3 contains 14 residues.

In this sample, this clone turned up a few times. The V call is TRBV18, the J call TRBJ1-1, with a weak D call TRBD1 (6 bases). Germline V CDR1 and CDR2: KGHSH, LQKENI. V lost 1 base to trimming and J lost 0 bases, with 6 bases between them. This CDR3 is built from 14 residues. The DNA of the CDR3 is TGTGCCAGCTCACCACAGGGGGTGAACACTGAAGCTTTCTTT. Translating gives CASSPQGVNTEAFF.

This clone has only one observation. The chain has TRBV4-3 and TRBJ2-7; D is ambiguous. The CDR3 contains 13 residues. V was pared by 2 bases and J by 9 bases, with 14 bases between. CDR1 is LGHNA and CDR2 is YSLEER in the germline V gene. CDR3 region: CASSQLEGLVQYF. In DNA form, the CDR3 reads TGCGCCAGCAGCCAACTGGAAGGGTTGGTGCAGTACTTC.

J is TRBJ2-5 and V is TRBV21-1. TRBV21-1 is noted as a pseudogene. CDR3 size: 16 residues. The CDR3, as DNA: TGTGCCAGCAGCAAAGCAGGACGACGGCAACAAGAGACCCAGTACTTC. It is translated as CASSKAGRRQQETQYF.

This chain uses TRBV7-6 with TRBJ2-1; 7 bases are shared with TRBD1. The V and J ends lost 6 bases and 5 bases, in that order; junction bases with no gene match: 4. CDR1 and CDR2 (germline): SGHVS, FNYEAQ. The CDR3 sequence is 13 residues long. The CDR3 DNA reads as TGTGCCAGCAGGGGGACAGAACACAATGAGCAGTTCTTC. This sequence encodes CASRGTEHNEQFF.

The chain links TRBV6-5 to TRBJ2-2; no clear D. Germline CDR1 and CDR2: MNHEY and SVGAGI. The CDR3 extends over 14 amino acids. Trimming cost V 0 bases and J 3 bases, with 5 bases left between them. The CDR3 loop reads CASSYSGYTGELFF. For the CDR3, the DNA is TGTGCCAGCAGTTACTCGGGATACACCGGGGAGCTGTTTTTT.

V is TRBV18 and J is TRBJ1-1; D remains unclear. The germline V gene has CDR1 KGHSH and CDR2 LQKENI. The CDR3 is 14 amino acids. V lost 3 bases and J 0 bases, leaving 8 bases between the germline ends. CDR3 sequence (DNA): TGTGCCAGCTCACCCGAACACGTGAACACTGAAGCTTTCTTT. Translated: CASSPEHVNTEAFF.

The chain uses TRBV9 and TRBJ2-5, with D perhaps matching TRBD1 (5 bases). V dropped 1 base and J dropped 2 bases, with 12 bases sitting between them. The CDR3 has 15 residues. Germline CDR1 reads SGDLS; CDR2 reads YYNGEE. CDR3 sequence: CASSVYSREQETQYF. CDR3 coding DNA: TGTGCCAGCAGCGTATACTCCAGGGAACAAGAGACCCAGTACTTC.

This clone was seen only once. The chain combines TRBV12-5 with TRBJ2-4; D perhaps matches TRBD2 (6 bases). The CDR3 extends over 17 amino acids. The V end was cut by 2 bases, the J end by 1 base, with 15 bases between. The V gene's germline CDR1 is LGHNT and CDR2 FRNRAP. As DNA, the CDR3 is TGTGCTAGTGGTTTGAGTCCCCCTGGGAGGGCCAAAAACATTCAGTACTTC. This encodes CASGLSPPGRAKNIQYF.

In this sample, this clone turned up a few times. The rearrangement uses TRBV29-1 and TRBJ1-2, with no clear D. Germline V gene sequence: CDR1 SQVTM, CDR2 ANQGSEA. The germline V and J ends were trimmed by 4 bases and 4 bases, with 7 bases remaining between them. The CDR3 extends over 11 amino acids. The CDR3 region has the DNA TGCAGCGTTGCTCGGGGCTATGGCTACACCTTC. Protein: CSVARGYGYTF.

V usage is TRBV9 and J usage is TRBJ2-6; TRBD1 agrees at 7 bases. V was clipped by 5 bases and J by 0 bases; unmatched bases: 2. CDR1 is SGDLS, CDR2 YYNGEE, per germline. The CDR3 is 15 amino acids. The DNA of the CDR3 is TGTGCCAGCAGAGCAGGGGGCTCTGGGGCCAACGTCCTGACTTTC. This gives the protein CASRAGGSGANVLTF.

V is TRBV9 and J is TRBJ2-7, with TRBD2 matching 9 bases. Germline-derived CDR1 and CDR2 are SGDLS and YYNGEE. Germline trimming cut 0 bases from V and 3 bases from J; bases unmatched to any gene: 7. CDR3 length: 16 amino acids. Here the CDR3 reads CASSVAPSSGGYEQYF. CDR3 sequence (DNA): TGTGCCAGCAGCGTAGCCCCGAGTAGCGGGGGCTACGAGCAGTACTTC.

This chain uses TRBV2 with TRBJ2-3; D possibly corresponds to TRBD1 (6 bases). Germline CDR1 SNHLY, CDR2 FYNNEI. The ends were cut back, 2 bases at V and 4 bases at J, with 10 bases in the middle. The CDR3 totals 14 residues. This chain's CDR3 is CASSERAGADTQYF. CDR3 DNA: TGTGCCAGCAGTGAAAGGGCAGGGGCAGATACGCAGTATTTT.

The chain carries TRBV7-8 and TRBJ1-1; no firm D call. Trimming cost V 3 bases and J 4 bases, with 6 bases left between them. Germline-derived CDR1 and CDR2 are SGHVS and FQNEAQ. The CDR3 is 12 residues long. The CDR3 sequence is CASSFSGTEAFF. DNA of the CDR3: TGTGCCAGCAGCTTTTCGGGCACTGAAGCTTTCTTT.

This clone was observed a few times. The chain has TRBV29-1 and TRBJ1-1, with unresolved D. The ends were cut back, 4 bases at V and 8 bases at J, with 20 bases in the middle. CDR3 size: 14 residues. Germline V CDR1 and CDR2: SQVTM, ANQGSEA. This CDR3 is CSVVGSFGRPEAFF. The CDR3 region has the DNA TGCAGCGTTGTGGGTAGTTTTGGCCGCCCGGAAGCTTTCTTT.

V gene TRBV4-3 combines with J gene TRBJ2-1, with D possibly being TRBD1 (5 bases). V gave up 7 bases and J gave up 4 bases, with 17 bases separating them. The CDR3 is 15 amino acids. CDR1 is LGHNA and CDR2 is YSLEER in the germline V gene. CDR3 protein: CASTAGKQEYNEQFF. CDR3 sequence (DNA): TGCGCCAGCACCGCAGGGAAACAGGAGTACAATGAGCAGTTCTTC.

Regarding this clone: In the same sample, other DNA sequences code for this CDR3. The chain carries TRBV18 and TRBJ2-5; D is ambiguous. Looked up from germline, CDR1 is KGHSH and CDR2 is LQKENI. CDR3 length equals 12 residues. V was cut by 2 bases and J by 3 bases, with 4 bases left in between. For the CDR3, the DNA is TGTGCCAGCTCACCAGAGGAAGAGACCCAGTACTTC. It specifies CASSPEEETQYF.

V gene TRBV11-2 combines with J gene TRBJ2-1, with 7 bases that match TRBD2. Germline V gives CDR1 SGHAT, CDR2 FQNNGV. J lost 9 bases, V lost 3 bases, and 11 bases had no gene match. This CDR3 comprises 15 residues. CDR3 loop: CASSFPFGTSVEQFF. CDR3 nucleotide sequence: TGTGCCAGCAGCTTTCCGTTCGGTACTAGCGTTGAGCAGTTCTTC.

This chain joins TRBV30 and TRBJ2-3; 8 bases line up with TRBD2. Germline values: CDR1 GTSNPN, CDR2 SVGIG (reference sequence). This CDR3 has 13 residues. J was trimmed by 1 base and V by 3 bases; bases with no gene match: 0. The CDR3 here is CAWRGLGTDTQYF. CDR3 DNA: TGTGCCTGGAGGGGACTAGGCACAGATACGCAGTATTTT.

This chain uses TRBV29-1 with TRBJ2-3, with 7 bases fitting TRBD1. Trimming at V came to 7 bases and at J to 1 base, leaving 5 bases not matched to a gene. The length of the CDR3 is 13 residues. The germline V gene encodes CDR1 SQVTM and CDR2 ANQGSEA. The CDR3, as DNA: TGCAGCGCACAGGGGTCGGGCACAGATACGCAGTATTTT. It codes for CSAQGSGTDTQYF.

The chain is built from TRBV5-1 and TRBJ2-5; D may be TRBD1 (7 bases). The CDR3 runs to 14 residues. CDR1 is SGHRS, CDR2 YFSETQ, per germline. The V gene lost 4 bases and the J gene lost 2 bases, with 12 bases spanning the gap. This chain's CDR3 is CASSPRGVQETQYF. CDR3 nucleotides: TGCGCCAGCAGCCCCAGGGGGGTACAAGAGACCCAGTACTTC.

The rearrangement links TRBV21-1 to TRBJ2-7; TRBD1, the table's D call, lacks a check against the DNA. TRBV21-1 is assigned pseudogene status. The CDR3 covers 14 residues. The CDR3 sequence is CASRGTGGRREQYF. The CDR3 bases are TGTGCCAGCAGGGGGACAGGGGGACGCCGCGAGCAGTACTTC.